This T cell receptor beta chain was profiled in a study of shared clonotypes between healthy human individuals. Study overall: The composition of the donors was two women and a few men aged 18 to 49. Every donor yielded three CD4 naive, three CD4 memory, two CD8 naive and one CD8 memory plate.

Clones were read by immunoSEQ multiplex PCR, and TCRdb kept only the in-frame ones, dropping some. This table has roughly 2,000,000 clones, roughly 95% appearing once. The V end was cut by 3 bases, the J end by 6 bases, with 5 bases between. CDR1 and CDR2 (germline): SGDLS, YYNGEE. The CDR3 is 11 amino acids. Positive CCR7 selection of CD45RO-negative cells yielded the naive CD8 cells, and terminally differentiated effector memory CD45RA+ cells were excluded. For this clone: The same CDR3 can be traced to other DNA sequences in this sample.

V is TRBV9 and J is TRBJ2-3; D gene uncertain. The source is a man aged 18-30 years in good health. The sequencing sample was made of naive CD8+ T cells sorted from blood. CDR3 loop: CASSGGDTQYF. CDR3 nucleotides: TGTGCCAGCAGCGGGGGTGATACGCAGTATTTT.